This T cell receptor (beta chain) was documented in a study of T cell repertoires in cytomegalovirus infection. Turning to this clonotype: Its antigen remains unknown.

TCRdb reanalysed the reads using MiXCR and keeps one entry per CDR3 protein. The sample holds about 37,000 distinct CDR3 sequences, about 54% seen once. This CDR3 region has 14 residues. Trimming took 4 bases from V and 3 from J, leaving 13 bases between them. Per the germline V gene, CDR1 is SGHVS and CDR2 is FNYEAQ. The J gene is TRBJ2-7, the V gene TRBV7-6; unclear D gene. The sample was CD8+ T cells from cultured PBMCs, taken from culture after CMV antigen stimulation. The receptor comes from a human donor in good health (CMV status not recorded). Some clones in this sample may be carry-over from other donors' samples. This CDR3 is CASSSRTAVYEQYF. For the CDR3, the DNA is TGTGCCAGCAGCTCACGGACGGCCGTCTACGAGCAGTACTTC.